This T cell receptor beta chain stems from a study of T-cell reconstitution after alpha-beta-depleted transplantation in children. During its preparation, the TCRbeta library received unique molecular identifiers. TCRdb re-derived calls from the PCR reads in MiXCR, one entry per CDR3 protein. The table shows around 96,000 distinct CDR3 sequences, with 10% to 15% occurring only once. V lost 2 bases to trimming and J lost 2 bases, with 6 bases between them. This CDR3 comprises 13 residues. Germline values: CDR1 SGHVS, CDR2 FNYEAQ. The sequencing used PBMCs from the stem cell graft donor, collected from the stem cell graft. The receptor comes from a human donor who donated a stem cell graft to a child with inherited bone marrow failure. This chain joins TRBV7-6 and TRBJ2-5, with unresolved D. CDR3: CASSLQRQETQYF. Here the CDR3 DNA reads TGTGCCAGCAGCTTACAGAGACAAGAGACCCAGTACTTC.